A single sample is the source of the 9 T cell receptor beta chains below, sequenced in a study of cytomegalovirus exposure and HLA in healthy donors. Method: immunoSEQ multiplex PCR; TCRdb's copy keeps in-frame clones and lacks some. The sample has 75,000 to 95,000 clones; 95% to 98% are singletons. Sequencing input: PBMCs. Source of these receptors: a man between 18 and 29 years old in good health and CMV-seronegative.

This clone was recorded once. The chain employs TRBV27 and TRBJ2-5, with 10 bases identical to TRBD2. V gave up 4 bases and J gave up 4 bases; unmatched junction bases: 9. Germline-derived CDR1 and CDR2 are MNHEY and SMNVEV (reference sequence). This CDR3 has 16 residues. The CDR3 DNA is TGTGCCAGCAGTTCGTCGAGCGGGAGGGCGGGAGAGACCCAGTACTTC. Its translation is CASSSSSGRAGETQYF.

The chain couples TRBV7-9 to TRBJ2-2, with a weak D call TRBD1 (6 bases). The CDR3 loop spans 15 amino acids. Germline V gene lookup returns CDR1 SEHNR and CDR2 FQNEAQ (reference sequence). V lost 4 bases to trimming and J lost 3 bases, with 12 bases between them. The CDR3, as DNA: TGTGCCAGCAGCTCCGATAACAGGGACACCGGGGAGCTGTTTTTT. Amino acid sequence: CASSSDNRDTGELFF.

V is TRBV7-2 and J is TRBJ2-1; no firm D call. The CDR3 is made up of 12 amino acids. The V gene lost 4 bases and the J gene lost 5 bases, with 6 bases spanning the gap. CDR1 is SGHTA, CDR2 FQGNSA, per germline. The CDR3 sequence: CASSSPDNEQFF. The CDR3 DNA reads TGTGCCAGCAGCTCCCCGGACAATGAGCAGTTCTTC.

CDR3 in amino acids: CASSDVAAPHEQYV. In DNA form, the CDR3 reads TGTGCCAGCAGTGATGTGGCGGCTCCCCACGAGCAGTACGTC. The V call is TRBV6-1, the J call TRBJ2-7; the D is unclear. The germline CDR1 and CDR2 sequences are MNHNS and SASEGT. V lost 3 bases and J lost 5, with 14 bases in between. CDR3 length equals 14 residues.

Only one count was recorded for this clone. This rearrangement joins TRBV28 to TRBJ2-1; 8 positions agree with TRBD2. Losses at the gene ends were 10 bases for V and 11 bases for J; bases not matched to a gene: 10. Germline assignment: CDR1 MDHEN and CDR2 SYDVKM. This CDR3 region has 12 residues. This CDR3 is CANAPTSGQQFF. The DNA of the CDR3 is TGTGCCAACGCGCCCACTAGCGGCCAGCAGTTCTTC.

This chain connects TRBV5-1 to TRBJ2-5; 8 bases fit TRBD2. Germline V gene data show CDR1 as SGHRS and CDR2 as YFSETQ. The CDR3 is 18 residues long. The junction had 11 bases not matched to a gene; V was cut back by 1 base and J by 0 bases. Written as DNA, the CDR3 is TGCGCCAGCAGCTTGCGGCAAGGAGCGGGACTAGACCAAGAGACCCAGTACTTC. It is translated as CASSLRQGAGLDQETQYF.

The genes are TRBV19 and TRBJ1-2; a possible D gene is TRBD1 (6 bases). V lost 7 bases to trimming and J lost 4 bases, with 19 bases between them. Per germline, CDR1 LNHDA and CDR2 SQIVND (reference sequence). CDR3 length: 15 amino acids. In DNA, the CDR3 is TGTGCCAGTACTATTGACGGGGGGGCCCTCTATGGCTACACCTTC. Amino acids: CASTIDGGALYGYTF.

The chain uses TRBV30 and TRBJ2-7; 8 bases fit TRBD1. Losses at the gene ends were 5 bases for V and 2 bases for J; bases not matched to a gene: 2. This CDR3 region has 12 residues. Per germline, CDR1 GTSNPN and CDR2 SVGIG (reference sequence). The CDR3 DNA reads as TGTGCCTGGCGGGACAGGCCCTACGAGCAGTACTTC. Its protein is CAWRDRPYEQYF. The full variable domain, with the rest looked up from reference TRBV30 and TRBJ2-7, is SQTIHQWPATLVQPVGSPLSLECTVEGTSNPNLYWYRQAAGRGLQLLFYSVGIGQISSEVPQNLSASRPQDRQFILSSKKLLLSDSGFYLCAWRDRPYEQYFGPGTRLTVT.

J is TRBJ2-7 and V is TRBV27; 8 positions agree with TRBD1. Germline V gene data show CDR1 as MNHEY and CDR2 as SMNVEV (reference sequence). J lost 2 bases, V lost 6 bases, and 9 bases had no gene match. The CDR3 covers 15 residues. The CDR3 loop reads CASRIAGTGTYEQYF. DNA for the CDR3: TGTGCCAGCAGGATAGCCGGGACAGGCACCTACGAGCAGTACTTC.